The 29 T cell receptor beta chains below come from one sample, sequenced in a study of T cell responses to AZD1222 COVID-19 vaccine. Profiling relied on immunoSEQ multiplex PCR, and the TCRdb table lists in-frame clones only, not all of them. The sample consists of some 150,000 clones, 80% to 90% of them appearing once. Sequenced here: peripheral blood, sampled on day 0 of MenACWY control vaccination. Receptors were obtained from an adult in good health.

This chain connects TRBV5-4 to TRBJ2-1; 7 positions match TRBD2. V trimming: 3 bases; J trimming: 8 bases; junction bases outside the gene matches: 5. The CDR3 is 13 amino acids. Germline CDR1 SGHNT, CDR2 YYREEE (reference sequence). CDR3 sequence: CASSWRERDEQFF. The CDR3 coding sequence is TGTGCCAGCAGCTGGCGGGAGCGGGATGAGCAGTTCTTC.

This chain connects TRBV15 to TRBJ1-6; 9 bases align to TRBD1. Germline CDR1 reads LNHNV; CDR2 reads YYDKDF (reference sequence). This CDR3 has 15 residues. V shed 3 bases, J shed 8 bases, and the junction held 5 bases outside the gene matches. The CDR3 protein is CATSREGQGHSPLHF. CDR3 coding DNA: TGTGCCACCAGCAGGGAGGGACAGGGTCATTCACCCCTCCACTTT.

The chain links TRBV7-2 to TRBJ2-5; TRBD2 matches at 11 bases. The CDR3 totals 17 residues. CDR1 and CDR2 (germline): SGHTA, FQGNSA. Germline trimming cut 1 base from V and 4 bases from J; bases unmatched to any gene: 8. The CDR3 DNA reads TGTGCCAGCAGCTTAGGTTGGCTAGCGGGAGGTGGAGAGACCCAGTACTTC. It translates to CASSLGWLAGGGETQYF.

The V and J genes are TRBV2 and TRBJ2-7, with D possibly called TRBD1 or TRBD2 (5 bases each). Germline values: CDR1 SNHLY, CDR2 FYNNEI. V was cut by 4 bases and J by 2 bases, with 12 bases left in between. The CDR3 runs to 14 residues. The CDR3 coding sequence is TGTGCCAGCAGTGCGGGACCCCCCGCCTACGAGCAGTACTTC. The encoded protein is CASSAGPPAYEQYF.

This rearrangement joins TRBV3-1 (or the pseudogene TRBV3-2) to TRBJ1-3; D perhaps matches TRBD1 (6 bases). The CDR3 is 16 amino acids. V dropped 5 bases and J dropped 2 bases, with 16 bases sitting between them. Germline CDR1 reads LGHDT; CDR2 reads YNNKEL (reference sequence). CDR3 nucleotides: TGTGCCAGCAGCGCAAACAGGGAGGTCACTGGAAACACCATATATTTT. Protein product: CASSANREVTGNTIYF.

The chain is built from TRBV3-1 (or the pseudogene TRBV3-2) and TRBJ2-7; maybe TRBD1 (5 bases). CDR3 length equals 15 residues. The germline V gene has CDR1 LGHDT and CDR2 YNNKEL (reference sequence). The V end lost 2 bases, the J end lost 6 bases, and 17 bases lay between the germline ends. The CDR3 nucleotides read TGTGCCAGCAGCCAATCTCCCCAGGGATTGCGCGAGCAGTACTTC. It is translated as CASSQSPQGLREQYF.

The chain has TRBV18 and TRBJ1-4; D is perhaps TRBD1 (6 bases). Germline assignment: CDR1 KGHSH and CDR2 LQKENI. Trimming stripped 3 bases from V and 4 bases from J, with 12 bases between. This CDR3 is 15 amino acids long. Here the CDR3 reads CASSPRGGLNEKLFF. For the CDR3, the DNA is TGTGCCAGCTCACCGAGGGGGGGCCTTAATGAAAAACTGTTTTTT. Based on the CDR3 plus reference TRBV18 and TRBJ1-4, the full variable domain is NAGVMQNPRHLVRRRGQEARLRCSPMKGHSHVYWYRQLPEEGLKFMVYLQKENIIDESGMPKERFSAEFPKEGPSILRIQQVVRGDSAAYFCASSPRGGLNEKLFFGSGTQLSVL.

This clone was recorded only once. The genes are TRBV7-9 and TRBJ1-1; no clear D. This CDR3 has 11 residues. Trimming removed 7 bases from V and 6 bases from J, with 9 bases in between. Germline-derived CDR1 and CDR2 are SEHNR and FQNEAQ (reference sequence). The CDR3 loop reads CASNRVAEAFF. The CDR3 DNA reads TGTGCCAGCAACAGAGTGGCTGAAGCTTTCTTT.

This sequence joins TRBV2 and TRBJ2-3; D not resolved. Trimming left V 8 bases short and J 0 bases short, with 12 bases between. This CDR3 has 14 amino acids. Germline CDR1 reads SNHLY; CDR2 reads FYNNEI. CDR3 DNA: TGTGCCAGCCTTGGTAGCTCTAGCACAGATACGCAGTATTTT. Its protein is CASLGSSSTDTQYF.

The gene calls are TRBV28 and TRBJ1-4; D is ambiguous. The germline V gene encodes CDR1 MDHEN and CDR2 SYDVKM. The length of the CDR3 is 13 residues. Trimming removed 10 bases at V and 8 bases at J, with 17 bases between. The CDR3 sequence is CATRGSSEEKLFF. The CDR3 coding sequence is TGTGCCACCCGAGGAAGTTCAGAAGAAAAACTGTTTTTT.

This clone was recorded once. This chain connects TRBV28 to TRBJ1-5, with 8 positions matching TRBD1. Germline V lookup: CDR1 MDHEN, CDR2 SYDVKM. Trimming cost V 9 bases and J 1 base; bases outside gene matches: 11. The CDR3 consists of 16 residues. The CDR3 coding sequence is TGTGCCAGTCCTCCATCGGGACAGGACAGCAATCAGCCCCAGCATTTT. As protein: CASPPSGQDSNQPQHF. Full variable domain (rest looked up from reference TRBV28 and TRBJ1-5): DVKVTQSSRYLVKRTGEKVFLECVQDMDHENMFWYRQDPGLGLRLIYFSYDVKMKEKGDIPEGYSVSREKKERFSLILESASTNQTSMYLCASPPSGQDSNQPQHFGDGTRLSIL.

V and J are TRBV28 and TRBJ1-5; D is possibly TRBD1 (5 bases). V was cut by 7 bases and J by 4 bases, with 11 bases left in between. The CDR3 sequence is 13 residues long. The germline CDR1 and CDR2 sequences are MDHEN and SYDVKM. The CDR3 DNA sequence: TGTGCCAGCAAGTTACCAGGGAATCAGCCCCAGCATTTT. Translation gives CASKLPGNQPQHF.

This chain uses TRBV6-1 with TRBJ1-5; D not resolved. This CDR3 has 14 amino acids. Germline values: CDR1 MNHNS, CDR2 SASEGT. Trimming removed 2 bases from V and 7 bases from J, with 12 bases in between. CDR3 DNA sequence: TGTGCCAGCAGTGAAACGGGATGGAACCAGCCCCAGCATTTT. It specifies CASSETGWNQPQHF.

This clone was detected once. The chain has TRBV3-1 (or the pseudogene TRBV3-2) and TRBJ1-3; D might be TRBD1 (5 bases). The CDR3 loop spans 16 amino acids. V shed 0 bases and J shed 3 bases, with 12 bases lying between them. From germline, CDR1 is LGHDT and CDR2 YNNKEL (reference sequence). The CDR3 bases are TGTGCCAGCAGCCAAGATCTCGGGGCGCTTGGAAACACCATATATTTT. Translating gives CASSQDLGALGNTIYF.

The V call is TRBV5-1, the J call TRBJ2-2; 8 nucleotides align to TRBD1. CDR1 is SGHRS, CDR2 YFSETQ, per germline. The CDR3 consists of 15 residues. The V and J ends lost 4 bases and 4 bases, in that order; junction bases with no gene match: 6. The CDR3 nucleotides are TGCGCCAGCAGCCCCCGGACAGGGCCCACCGGGGAGCTGTTTTTT. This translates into CASSPRTGPTGELFF.

CDR3: CASSENLRGQWEVNIQYF. DNA for the CDR3: TGTGCCAGCAGTGAAAATCTAAGAGGCCAGTGGGAAGTGAACATTCAGTACTTC. The chain recombines TRBV6-1 with TRBJ2-4; no clear D gene. CDR3 size: 18 residues. Per germline, CDR1 MNHNS and CDR2 SASEGT. Trimming left V 2 bases short and J 7 bases short, with 24 bases between.

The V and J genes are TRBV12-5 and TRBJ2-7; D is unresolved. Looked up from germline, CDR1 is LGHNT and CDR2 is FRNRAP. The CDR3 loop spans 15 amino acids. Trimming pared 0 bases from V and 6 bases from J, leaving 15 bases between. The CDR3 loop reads CASGLVGLDRLEQYF. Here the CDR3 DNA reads TGTGCTAGTGGTTTGGTAGGGCTAGACCGTCTCGAGCAGTACTTC.

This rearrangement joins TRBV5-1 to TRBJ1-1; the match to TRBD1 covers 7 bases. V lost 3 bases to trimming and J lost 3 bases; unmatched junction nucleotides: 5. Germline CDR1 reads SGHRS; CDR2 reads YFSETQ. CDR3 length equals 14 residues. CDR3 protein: CASSSTGADTEAFF. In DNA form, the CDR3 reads TGCGCCAGCAGCTCAACAGGGGCGGACACTGAAGCTTTCTTT.

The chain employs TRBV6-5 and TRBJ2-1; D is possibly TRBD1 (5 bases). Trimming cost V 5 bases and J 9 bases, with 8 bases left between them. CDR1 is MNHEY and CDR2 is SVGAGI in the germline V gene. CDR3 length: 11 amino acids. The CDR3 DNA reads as TGTGCCAGCAGTCAGGGCGCTGAGCAGTTCTTC. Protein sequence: CASSQGAEQFF.

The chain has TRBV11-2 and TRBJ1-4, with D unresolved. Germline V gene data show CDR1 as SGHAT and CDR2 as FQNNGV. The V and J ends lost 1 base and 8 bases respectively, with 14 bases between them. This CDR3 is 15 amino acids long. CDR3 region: CASSLGPLGGEKLFF. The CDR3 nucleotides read TGTGCCAGCAGCTTAGGCCCCTTGGGAGGAGAAAAACTGTTTTTT.

The CDR3 DNA follows: TGTGCCAGCAGCTTAACGCCTAGCGGGGGGGGAGATACGCAGTATTTT. Translated: CASSLTPSGGGDTQYF. This chain connects TRBV7-8 to TRBJ2-3; TRBD2 aligns across 12 bases. The length of the CDR3 is 16 residues. V lost 2 bases to trimming and J lost 5 bases; unmatched junction nucleotides: 5. Per germline, CDR1 SGHVS and CDR2 FQNEAQ.

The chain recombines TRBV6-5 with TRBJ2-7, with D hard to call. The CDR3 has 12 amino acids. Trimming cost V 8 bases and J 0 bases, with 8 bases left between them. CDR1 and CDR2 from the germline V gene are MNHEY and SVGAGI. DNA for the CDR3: TGTGCCAGCCGAGACGGCTCCTACGAGCAGTACTTC. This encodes CASRDGSYEQYF.

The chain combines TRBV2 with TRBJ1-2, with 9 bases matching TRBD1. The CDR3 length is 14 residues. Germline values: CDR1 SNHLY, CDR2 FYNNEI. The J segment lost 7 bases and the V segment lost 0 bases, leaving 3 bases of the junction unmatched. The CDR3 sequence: CASSEAQGATGYTF. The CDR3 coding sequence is TGTGCCAGCAGTGAAGCACAGGGGGCAACTGGCTACACCTTC.

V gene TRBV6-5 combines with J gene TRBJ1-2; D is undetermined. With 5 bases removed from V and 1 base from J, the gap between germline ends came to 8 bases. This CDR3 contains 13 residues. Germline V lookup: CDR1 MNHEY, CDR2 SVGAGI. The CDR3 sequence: CASSRDGNYGYTF. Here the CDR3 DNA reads TGTGCCAGCAGTCGCGACGGTAACTATGGCTACACCTTC.

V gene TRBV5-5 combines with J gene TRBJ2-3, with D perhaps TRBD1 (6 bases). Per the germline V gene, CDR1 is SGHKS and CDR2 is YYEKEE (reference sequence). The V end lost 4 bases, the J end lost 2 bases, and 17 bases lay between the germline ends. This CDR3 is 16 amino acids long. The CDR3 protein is CASSAEGVIVTDTQYF. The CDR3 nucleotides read TGTGCCAGCAGCGCCGAGGGGGTAATCGTCACAGATACGCAGTATTTT.

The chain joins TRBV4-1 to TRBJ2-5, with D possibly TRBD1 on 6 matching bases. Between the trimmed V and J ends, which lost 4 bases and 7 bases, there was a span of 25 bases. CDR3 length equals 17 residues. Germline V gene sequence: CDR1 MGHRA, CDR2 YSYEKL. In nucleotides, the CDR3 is TGCGCCAGCAGCCCCCCGACAGGCGGGTGGGAGAAGGCGACCCAGTACTTC. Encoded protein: CASSPPTGGWEKATQYF.

The CDR3 DNA reads as TGCAGTGCTAGTACCTCCTCCTACGAGCAGTACTTC. Protein sequence: CSASTSSYEQYF. The chain links TRBV20-1 to TRBJ2-7; D not resolved. Trimming pared 3 bases from V and 0 bases from J, leaving 6 bases between. The CDR3 extends over 12 amino acids. From germline, CDR1 is DFQATT and CDR2 SNEGSKA (reference sequence).

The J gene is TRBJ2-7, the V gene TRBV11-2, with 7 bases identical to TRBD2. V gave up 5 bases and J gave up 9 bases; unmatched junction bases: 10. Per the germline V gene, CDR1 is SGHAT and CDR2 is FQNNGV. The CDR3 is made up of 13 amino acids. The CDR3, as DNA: TGTGCCAGCAGCGGGGGGGACCTGCTTCGGCAGTACTTC. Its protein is CASSGGDLLRQYF.

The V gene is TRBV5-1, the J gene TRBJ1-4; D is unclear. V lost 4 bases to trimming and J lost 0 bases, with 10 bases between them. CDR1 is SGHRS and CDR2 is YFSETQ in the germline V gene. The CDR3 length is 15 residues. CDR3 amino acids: CASSRYSATNEKLFF. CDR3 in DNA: TGCGCCAGCAGCCGGTACAGTGCAACTAATGAAAAACTGTTTTTT.